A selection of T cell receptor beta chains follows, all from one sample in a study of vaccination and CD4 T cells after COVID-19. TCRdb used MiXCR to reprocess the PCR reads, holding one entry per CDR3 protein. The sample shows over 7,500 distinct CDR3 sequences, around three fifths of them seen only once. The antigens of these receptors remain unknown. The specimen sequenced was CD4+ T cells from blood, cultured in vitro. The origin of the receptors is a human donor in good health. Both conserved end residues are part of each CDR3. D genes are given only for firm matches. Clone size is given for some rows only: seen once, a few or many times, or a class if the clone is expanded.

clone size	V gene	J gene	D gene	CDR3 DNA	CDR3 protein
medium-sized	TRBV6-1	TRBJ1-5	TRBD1	TGTGCCACCAAAAACTCACAGGGGAGCAATCAGCCCCAGCATTTT	CATKNSQGSNQPQHF
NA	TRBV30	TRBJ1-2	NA	TGTGCCTGGAGTCCTCCGGGACGGAACTATGGCTACACCTTC	CAWSPPGRNYGYTF
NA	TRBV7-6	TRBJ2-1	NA	TGTGCCAGCAGCGCTAGTCGAGCCACTGGGGAGCATGAGCAGTTCTTC	CASSASRATGEHEQFF
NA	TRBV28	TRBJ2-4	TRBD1	TGTGCCAGCAGTTCGGGACAGGGGTTAGCCAAAAACATTCAGTACTTC	CASSSGQGLAKNIQYF
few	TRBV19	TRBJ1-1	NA	TGTGCCAGTACCTGGTGGCGCCGAGAGACCCGGAACACTGAAGCTTTCTTT	CASTWWRRETRNTEAFF
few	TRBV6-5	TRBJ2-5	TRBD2	TGTGCCAGCAGTTACTCGATAAGGGCGGGAGACTCCTCAGGGACCCAGTACTTC	CASSYSIRAGDSSGTQYF
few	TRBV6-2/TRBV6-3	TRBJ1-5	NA	TGTGCCAGCAGATTCGGGACCCTTTCCAATCAGCCCCAGCATTTT	CASRFGTLSNQPQHF
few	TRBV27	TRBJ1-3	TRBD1	TGTGCCAGCAGCCCCCAGGGGGGGAGAAACACCATATATTTT	CASSPQGGRNTIYF
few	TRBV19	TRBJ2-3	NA	TGTGCCAGTAGGAACACAGATACGCAGTATTTT	CASRNTDTQYF
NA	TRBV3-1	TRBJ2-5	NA	TGTGCCAGCACCCGGGCCGTTGCGCAGGAGACCCAGTACTTC	CASTRAVAQETQYF
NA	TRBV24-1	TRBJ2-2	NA	TGTGCCACCAGTGAGAGGGCCACCGGGGAGCTGTTTTTT	CATSERATGELFF
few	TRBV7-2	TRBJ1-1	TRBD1	TGTGCCAGCAGCTTGAACAGGGGAACTGAAGCTTTCTTT	CASSLNRGTEAFF
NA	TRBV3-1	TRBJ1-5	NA	TGTGCCAGCAGCCTGGGGCAGGGCAATCAGCCCCAGCATTTT	CASSLGQGNQPQHF
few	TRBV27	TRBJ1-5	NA	TGTGCCAGCAGTTTATCGTATGACACTAATCAGCCCCAGCATTTT	CASSLSYDTNQPQHF
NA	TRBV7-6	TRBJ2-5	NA	TGTGCCAGCAGCTTGTCTTTTTCGGAACTGGAGACCCAGTACTTC	CASSLSFSELETQYF
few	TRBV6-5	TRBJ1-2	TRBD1	TGTGCCAGCAGTTACACCGGGACAGCAGATGGCTACACCTTC	CASSYTGTADGYTF
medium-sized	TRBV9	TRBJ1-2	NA	TGTGCCAGCAGCGAGGGACCCCCGGGGGGTGGCTACACCTTC	CASSEGPPGGGYTF
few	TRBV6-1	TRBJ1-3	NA	TGTGCCAGCAGTGACCCGTCTAATTTCTCTGGAAACACCATATATTTT	CASSDPSNFSGNTIYF
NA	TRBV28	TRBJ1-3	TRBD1	TGTGCCAGCAGTTTTTTCAGAGACAGGGGTGGTAACACCATATATTTT	CASSFFRDRGGNTIYF
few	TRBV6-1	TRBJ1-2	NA	TGTGCCAGCAGCCGGACGGTCAATTCCAACTATGGCTACACCTTC	CASSRTVNSNYGYTF
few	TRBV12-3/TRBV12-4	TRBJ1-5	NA	TGTGCCAGCAGTTTTGCAGGGGGCAATCAGCCCCAGCATTTT	CASSFAGGNQPQHF
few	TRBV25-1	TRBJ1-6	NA	TGTGCCAGCCGGCCTAACCGGGCCAGCTATTCACCCCTCCACTTT	CASRPNRASYSPLHF
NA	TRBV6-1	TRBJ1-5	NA	TGTGCCAACAGACCGGGACTGAGCAATCAGCCCCAGCATTTT	CANRPGLSNQPQHF
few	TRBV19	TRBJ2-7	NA	TGTGCCAGTACTTATTCTCCCGGACACTACGAGCAGTACTTC	CASTYSPGHYEQYF
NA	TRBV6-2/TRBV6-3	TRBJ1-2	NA	TGTGCCAGCAGTAGCCGGGACGGCTATGGCTACACCTTC	CASSSRDGYGYTF
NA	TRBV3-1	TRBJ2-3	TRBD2	TGTGCCAGCAGCCACCGGGGGGGCCCAGATACGCAGTATTTT	CASSHRGGPDTQYF
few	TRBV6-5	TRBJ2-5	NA	TGTGCCAGCAGTTACTCGGGGTTTGGGTCGCGGAATAACCAAGAGACCCAGTACTTC	CASSYSGFGSRNNQETQYF
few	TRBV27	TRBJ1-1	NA	TGTGCCAGCAGTTTATCGATGGGAGTACCAAACACTGAAGCTTTCTTT	CASSLSMGVPNTEAFF
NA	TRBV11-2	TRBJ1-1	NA	TGTGCCAGCAGCTTAGTTATCTTGGCTTTACCGAACACTGAAGCTTTCTTT	CASSLVILALPNTEAFF
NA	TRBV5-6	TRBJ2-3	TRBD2	TGTGCCAGCAGCCCGCCGCGACTAGCGGGGGGCGGGGGCACAGATACGCAGTATTTT	CASSPPRLAGGGGTDTQYF
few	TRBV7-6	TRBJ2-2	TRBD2	TGTGCCAGCAGCCCACGACTAGCGGGAGCCGGGAACACCGGGGAGCTGTTTTTT	CASSPRLAGAGNTGELFF
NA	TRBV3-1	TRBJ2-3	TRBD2	TGTGCCAGCAGCCAAGATCCGGCGGGAGGCCTGAATACGCAGTATTTT	CASSQDPAGGLNTQYF
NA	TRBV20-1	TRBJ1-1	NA	TGCAGTGCCCTAGGGCAGACGAACACTGAAGCTTTCTTT	CSALGQTNTEAFF
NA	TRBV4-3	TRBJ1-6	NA	TGCGCCAGCAGCCAAGATGTACGGGTATCTCGGGATTCACCCCTCCACTTT	CASSQDVRVSRDSPLHF
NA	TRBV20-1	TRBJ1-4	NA	TGCAGTGCTAAGGGGGGGAAGCGTGAAAAACTGTTTTTT	CSAKGGKREKLFF
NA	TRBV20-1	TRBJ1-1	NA	TGCCAACTGAGGTCGACTACTGAAGCTTTCTTT	CQLRSTTEAFF
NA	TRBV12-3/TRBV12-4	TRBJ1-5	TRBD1	TGTGCCAGCAGCCCCGAAGGGGGCGGCAATCAGCCCCAGCATTTT	CASSPEGGGNQPQHF
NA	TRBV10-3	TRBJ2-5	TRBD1	TGTGCCATTAAACCGGGACAGGGTTTCCAAGAGACCCAGTACTTC	CAIKPGQGFQETQYF
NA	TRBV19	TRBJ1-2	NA	TGTGCCAGCGCGGCGCGGGAGACTAACTATGGCTACACCTTC	CASAARETNYGYTF
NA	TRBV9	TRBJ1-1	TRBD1	TGTGCCAGCAGCGTAGGGGGAAGGGGGCTCGTGGATGCTTTCTTT	CASSVGGRGLVDAFF
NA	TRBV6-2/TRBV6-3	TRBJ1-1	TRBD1	TGTGCCAGCAGTTACAAGGGGGCGGACACTGAAGCTTTCTTT	CASSYKGADTEAFF
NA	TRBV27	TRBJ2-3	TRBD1	TGTGCCAGCAGTTCCGGGACAGGGGGCTACCGCCCGCAGTATTTT	CASSSGTGGYRPQYF
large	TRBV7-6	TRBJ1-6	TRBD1	TGTGCCAGCAGCTTAGCAACCGGGACAGGAATTTCTAATTCACCCCTCCACTTT	CASSLATGTGISNSPLHF
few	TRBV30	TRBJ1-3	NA	TGTGCCTGGAGGAGCTCTGGAAACACCATATATTTT	CAWRSSGNTIYF
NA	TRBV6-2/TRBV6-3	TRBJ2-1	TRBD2	TGTGCCAGCAGTTTTAGCGGGGGATCTTACAATGAGCAGTTCTTC	CASSFSGGSYNEQFF
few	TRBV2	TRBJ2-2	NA	TGTGCCAGCAAGGGGACACCCAACACCGGGGAGCTGTTTTTT	CASKGTPNTGELFF
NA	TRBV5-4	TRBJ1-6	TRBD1	TGTGCCAGCAGCTTGGATCGGGACAGGGGGTCACCCCTCCACTTT	CASSLDRDRGSPLHF
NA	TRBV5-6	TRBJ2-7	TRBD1	TGTGCCAGCAGCTACGGACAGGTCGGGCACTACGAGCAGTACTTC	CASSYGQVGHYEQYF